This TCR beta chain came from a study of monozygotic twins with inflammatory bowel disease. CDR1 SGHRS and CDR2 YFSETQ come from the germline V gene. The CDR3 consists of 14 residues. TCRdb reprocessed the 5' RACE reads; each CDR3 protein has one entry and no DNA is given. The sample table includes approximately 200,000 distinct CDR3 sequences. This chain uses TRBV5-1 with TRBJ2-1. Sequencing was done on a sample of blood. The clonotype comes from a human donor with ulcerative colitis or Crohn's disease, or a healthy co-twin of an affected twin (not recorded which). The CDR3 spells CASSSGQYTDEQFF.